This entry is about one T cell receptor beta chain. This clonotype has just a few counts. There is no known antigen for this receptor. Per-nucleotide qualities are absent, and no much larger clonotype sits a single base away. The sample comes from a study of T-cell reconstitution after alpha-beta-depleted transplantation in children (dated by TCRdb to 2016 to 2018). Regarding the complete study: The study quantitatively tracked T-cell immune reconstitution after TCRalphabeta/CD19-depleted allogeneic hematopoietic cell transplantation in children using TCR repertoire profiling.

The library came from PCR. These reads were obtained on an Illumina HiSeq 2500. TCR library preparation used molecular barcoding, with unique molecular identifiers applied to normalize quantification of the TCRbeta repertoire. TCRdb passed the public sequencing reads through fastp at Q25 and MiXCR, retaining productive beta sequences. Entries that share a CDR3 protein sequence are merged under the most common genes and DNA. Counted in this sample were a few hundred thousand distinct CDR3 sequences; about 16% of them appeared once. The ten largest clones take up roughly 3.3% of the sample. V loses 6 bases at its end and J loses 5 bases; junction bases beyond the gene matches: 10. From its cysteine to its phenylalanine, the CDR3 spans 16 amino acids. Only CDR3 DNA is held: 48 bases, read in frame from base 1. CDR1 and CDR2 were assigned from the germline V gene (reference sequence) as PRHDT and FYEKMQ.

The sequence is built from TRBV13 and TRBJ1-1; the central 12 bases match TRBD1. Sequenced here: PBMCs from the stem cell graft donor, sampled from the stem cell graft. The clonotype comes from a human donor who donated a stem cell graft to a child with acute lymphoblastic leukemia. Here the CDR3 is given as CASRPGQGASGTEAFF. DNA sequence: TGTGCCAGCAGGCCGGGACAGGGGGCGTCGGGAACTGAAGCTTTCTTT.